The 17 T cell receptor beta chains below come from one sample, sequenced in a study of brain T cells in children with intractable seizures. The protocol was immunoSEQ multiplex PCR, while the TCRdb copy is restricted to in-frame clones and leaves out a portion. The sample holds 95,000 to 120,000 clones, approximately 94% seen once. The input for sequencing was peripheral blood, taken at surgery. These receptors were obtained from a boy under two years old with hemimegalencephaly and intractable seizures.

This chain links TRBV5-1 with TRBJ2-5; 8 positions agree with TRBD2. The CDR3 length is 14 residues. With V trimmed by 0 bases and J by 5 bases, 3 bases remained unmatched. CDR1 is SGHRS, CDR2 YFSETQ, per germline. CDR3 nucleotides: TGCGCCAGCAGCTTGGGAGCGGGAGAGGAGACCCAGTACTTC. Translation: CASSLGAGEETQYF.

The chain employs TRBV27 and TRBJ2-1; 9 bases are a match to TRBD1. V shed 6 bases, J shed 10 bases, and the junction held 13 bases outside the gene matches. The germline V gene has CDR1 MNHEY and CDR2 SMNVEV (reference sequence). The CDR3 has 15 amino acids. DNA of the CDR3: TGTGCCAGCAGGAAACGGGACAGGGAATTATGGGAGCAGTTCTTC. Translation: CASRKRDRELWEQFF.

This chain joins TRBV10-3 and TRBJ2-1; 8 positions match TRBD2. There are 12 residues in the CDR3. V gave up 3 bases and J gave up 9 bases; unmatched junction bases: 1. Germline CDR1 ENHRY, CDR2 SYGVKD. The DNA for the CDR3 is TGTGCCATCAGTGATGCGGGGGGTGAGCAGTTCTTC. Its protein product is CAISDAGGEQFF.

The CDR3 spells CSVRILTSGRTDTQYF. In DNA, the CDR3 is TGCAGCGTCCGCATACTGACTAGCGGGAGAACAGATACGCAGTATTTT. V is TRBV29-1 and J is TRBJ2-3, with 12 bases aligning to TRBD2. The J segment lost 3 bases and the V segment lost 6 bases, leaving 10 bases of the junction unmatched. Germline assignment: CDR1 SQVTM and CDR2 ANQGSEA. This CDR3 has 16 residues.

V is TRBV28 and J is TRBJ2-7, with D possibly being TRBD1 (6 bases). Germline V gene data show CDR1 as MDHEN and CDR2 as SYDVKM. The CDR3 is 14 residues long. With 3 bases removed from V and 4 bases from J, the gap between germline ends came to 13 bases. CDR3 DNA: TGTGCCAGCAGTTTTGAACAGGGTCAATACGAGCAGTACTTC. This gives the protein CASSFEQGQYEQYF.

The chain employs TRBV2 and TRBJ2-5; maybe TRBD1 (5 bases). The germline V and J ends were trimmed by 5 bases and 4 bases, with 17 bases remaining between them. The CDR3 spans 15 residues. The germline V gene has CDR1 SNHLY and CDR2 FYNNEI. CDR3 amino acids: CASSRIAGLGETQYF. Written as DNA, the CDR3 is TGTGCCAGCAGTAGAATAGCAGGGCTGGGAGAGACCCAGTACTTC.

The chain has TRBV27 and TRBJ1-6; tentative D call: TRBD1 (6 bases). V lost 5 bases and J lost 6, with 11 bases in between. CDR1 and CDR2 from the germline V gene are MNHEY and SMNVEV (reference sequence). This CDR3 is 14 amino acids long. CDR3 residues: CASSLAGVNSPLHF. As DNA, the CDR3 is TGTGCCAGCAGTCTAGCAGGGGTTAATTCACCCCTCCACTTT.

This sequence joins TRBV7-6 and TRBJ2-7; 8 positions agree with TRBD2. Germline V gene lookup returns CDR1 SGHVS and CDR2 FNYEAQ. V trimming: 4 bases; J trimming: 2 bases; junction bases outside the gene matches: 4. The CDR3 consists of 14 residues. The CDR3: CASSSVAGPYEQYF. The CDR3 DNA sequence: TGTGCCAGCAGCTCGGTAGCGGGGCCCTACGAGCAGTACTTC.

V gene TRBV5-1 combines with J gene TRBJ2-1; no reliable D call. CDR3 size: 15 residues. V lost 4 bases, J lost 5 bases, and 16 bases lay in between. Germline CDR1 and CDR2: SGHRS and YFSETQ. Here the CDR3 DNA reads TGCGCCAGCAGCGTTGGAGTAATAGACGACAATGAGCAGTTCTTC. Protein: CASSVGVIDDNEQFF.

The chain combines TRBV19 with TRBJ1-5; 7 bases align to TRBD1. Germline V gene sequence: CDR1 LNHDA, CDR2 SQIVND (reference sequence). V shed 1 base and J 7 bases; nucleotides not matched to a gene: 7. This CDR3 spans 15 amino acids. The DNA for the CDR3 is TGTGCCAGTAGTATAGTGAGGGGGCTCGGGCAGCCCCAGCATTTT. Protein sequence: CASSIVRGLGQPQHF.

The V call is TRBV5-6, the J call TRBJ1-4, with TRBD1 identical over 9 bases. The length of the CDR3 is 15 residues. V dropped 3 bases and J dropped 6; count of bases not matched to a gene: 6. The germline gives CDR1 SGHDT, CDR2 YYEEEE. As DNA, the CDR3 is TGTGCCAGCAGCTGGGGTGGGACAGGGTATGAAAAACTGTTTTTT. This sequence encodes CASSWGGTGYEKLFF. The full variable domain, rest sourced from reference TRBV5-6 and TRBJ1-4, is DAGVTQSPTHLIKTRGQQVTLRCSPKSGHDTVSWYQQALGQGPQFIFQYYEEEERQRGNFPDRFSGHQFPNYSSELNVNALLLGDSALYLCASSWGGTGYEKLFFGSGTQLSVL.

V gene TRBV28 combines with J gene TRBJ2-5; TRBD2 matches at 8 bases. The V gene's germline CDR1 is MDHEN and CDR2 SYDVKM. The CDR3 runs to 15 residues. V trimming: 1 base; J trimming: 4 bases; junction bases outside the gene matches: 5. The CDR3: CASSLYAGGGETQYF. The CDR3, as DNA: TGTGCCAGCAGTTTATATGCGGGAGGTGGAGAGACCCAGTACTTC. The variable domain in full, with the rest retrieved from reference TRBV28 and TRBJ2-5, is DVKVTQSSRYLVKRTGEKVFLECVQDMDHENMFWYRQDPGLGLRLIYFSYDVKMKEKGDIPEGYSVSREKKERFSLILESASTNQTSMYLCASSLYAGGGETQYFGPGTRLLVL.

This chain joins TRBV7-3 and TRBJ2-2, with D hard to call. Germline CDR1 is SGHTA and CDR2 is FQGTGA. Trimming removed 1 base at V and 4 bases at J, with 4 bases between. The CDR3 spans 13 residues. CDR3 in amino acids: CASSLISTGELFF. The CDR3 nucleotides are TGTGCCAGCAGCTTAATCAGCACCGGGGAGCTGTTTTTT.

Written as DNA, the CDR3 is TGTGCCAGCAGCTTTCGGTCCCTTACGGGGGCCCAGTACTTC. Translating gives CASSFRSLTGAQYF. The chain has TRBV5-8 and TRBJ2-5; tentatively, D is TRBD2 (6 bases). This CDR3 comprises 14 residues. Germline CDR1 SGHTS, CDR2 YDEGEE. V lost 2 bases and J 9 bases, leaving 17 bases between the germline ends.

The chain recombines TRBV28 with TRBJ1-1; D call uncertain. The CDR3 is made up of 12 amino acids. Trimming took off 6 bases at V and 6 bases at J, with 11 bases between the two ends. Germline V gene sequence: CDR1 MDHEN, CDR2 SYDVKM. The CDR3 DNA is TGTGCCAGCAGGCCGCTTTTGGCTGAAGCTTTCTTT. Translated, it gives CASRPLLAEAFF.

This chain connects TRBV6-1 to TRBJ1-2, with unresolved D. The CDR3 loop spans 16 amino acids. V was cut by 4 bases and J by 0 bases, with 15 bases left in between. The germline CDR1 and CDR2 sequences are MNHNS and SASEGT. The CDR3 DNA is TGTGCCAGCAGTGTCACGGGCGGGCTAGCTAACTATGGCTACACCTTC. It specifies CASSVTGGLANYGYTF.

The chain is built from TRBV30 and TRBJ2-7, with 8 bases that match TRBD1. The V gene's germline CDR1 is GTSNPN and CDR2 SVGIG (reference sequence). The CDR3 runs to 15 residues. J gave up 4 bases and V 3 bases, and 11 bases lay outside the gene matches. CDR3 in amino acids: CAWRRDAGGRYEQYF. The CDR3 DNA reads as TGTGCCTGGAGACGCGATGCAGGGGGCAGGTACGAGCAGTACTTC.